Below, 22 T cell receptor beta chains from the same sample are listed, as sequenced in a study of T cells in Graves' hyperthyroidism and ophthalmopathy. Amplification of TCR beta CDR3 regions was performed using RNA transcripts as template. First-round RT-PCR targeting the TCR CDR3 was performed with the HTBI primer set. TCRdb redid the calling of the multiplex PCR reads with MiXCR, one entry per CDR3 protein. The sample consists of 530,000 or so distinct CDR3 sequences, about half of them appearing once. The sequencing input was peripheral blood or thyroid tissue (not recorded which). The receptors were sampled from a woman aged 18 to 35 with Graves' hyperthyroidism.

This clonotype was seen at least ten times. The chain links TRBV20-1 to TRBJ1-1; 7 bases agree with TRBD1. This CDR3 contains 16 residues. V lost 0 bases, J lost 2 bases, and 9 bases stayed unmatched. CDR1 DFQATT and CDR2 SNEGSKA come from the germline V gene (reference sequence). This CDR3 is CSARDREDRTNTEAFF. CDR3 in DNA: TGCAGTGCTAGAGATCGCGAGGACAGGACAAACACTGAAGCTTTCTTT.

The chain links TRBV5-4 to TRBJ1-2; TRBD1 agrees at 7 bases. This CDR3 contains 14 residues. With V trimmed by 2 bases and J by 4 bases, 5 bases remained unmatched. CDR1 and CDR2 (germline): SGHNT, YYREEE (reference sequence). Here the CDR3 reads CASSFDRAAYGYTF. The CDR3 DNA reads TGTGCCAGCAGCTTCGACAGGGCAGCCTATGGCTACACCTTC.

With respect to this clonotype: A clone one base away is much larger, so this may be a read error. This chain links TRBV7-2 with TRBJ2-7; D is perhaps TRBD1 (5 bases). The CDR3 is 12 residues long. V shed 5 bases and J shed 5 bases, with 10 bases lying between them. From germline, CDR1 is SGHTA and CDR2 FQGNSA. This chain's CDR3 is CASSPRVDEQYF. CDR3 coding DNA: TGTGCCAGCAGCCCCAGGGTAGACGAGCAGTACTTC.

This clonotype was observed once. The chain couples TRBV2 to TRBJ2-2; 10 bases fit TRBD2. Trimming cost V 7 bases and J 1 base; bases outside gene matches: 6. The CDR3 has 16 residues. Germline V gene sequence: CDR1 SNHLY, CDR2 FYNNEI. Here the CDR3 reads CASKVRTSGNTGELFF. DNA of the CDR3: TGTGCCAGCAAAGTCCGGACTAGCGGGAACACCGGGGAGCTGTTTTTT.

The V and J genes are TRBV6-2 or TRBV6-3 and TRBJ2-2; 9 nucleotides align to TRBD2. This CDR3 has 18 amino acids. Losses at the gene ends were 5 bases for V and 5 bases for J; bases not matched to a gene: 15. CDR1 and CDR2 (germline): MNHEY, SVGEGT. The CDR3 spells CASSRTGEREVATGELFF. The CDR3 coding sequence is TGTGCCAGCAGTCGCACCGGGGAGCGGGAGGTCGCTACCGGGGAGCTGTTTTTT.

The chain employs TRBV29-1 and TRBJ2-5; 16 bases agree with TRBD2. The V segment lost 7 bases and the J segment 6 bases; nucleotides outside the gene matches: 8. CDR3 length equals 15 residues. Germline CDR1 and CDR2: SQVTM and ANQGSEA. The CDR3 here is CSASGLAGGAKTQYF. CDR3 bases: TGCAGCGCATCGGGACTAGCGGGAGGGGCCAAGACCCAGTACTTC.

The chain joins TRBV24-1 to TRBJ1-2, with no clear D. This CDR3 region has 13 residues. Per the germline V gene, CDR1 is KGHDR and CDR2 is SFDVKD. Trimming removed 3 bases from V and 4 bases from J, with 8 bases in between. CDR3 protein: CATSDRAGYGYTF. As DNA, the CDR3 is TGTGCCACCAGTGATAGGGCAGGCTATGGCTACACCTTC.

The chain employs TRBV11-2 and TRBJ2-7; TRBD2 aligns across 8 bases. The end of the DNA fits TRBJ2-4 better, so the J call may be wrong. This CDR3 comprises 12 residues. Germline V gene lookup returns CDR1 SGHAT and CDR2 FQNNGV. The CDR3 is CASNTGGNIQYF. CDR3 DNA: TGTGCCAGCAACACGGGAGGGAACATTCAGTACTTC.

As DNA, the CDR3 is TGTGCCAGCAGCTCAGACAGGGGGCTTGAAGCTTTCTTT. Its translation is CASSSDRGLEAFF. The chain is built from TRBV7-2 and TRBJ1-1, with TRBD1 identical over 10 bases. CDR1 is SGHTA and CDR2 is FQGNSA in the germline V gene. The CDR3 extends over 13 amino acids. After removal of 4 bases from V and 7 bases from J, the junction contained 3 bases not matched to a gene. Variable domain in full (rest from reference TRBV7-2 and TRBJ1-1): GAGVSQSPSNKVTEKGKDVELRCDPISGHTALYWYRQSLGQGLEFLIYFQGNSAPDKSGLPSDRFSAERTGGSVSTLTIQRTQQEDSAVYLCASSSDRGLEAFFGQGTRLTVV.

Concerning this clonotype itself: One junction end does not reproduce the germline sequence, and a read error may be involved. The chain has TRBV7-2 and TRBJ1-6, with unresolved D. This CDR3 region has 12 residues. CDR1 is SGHTA, CDR2 FQGNSA, per germline. This CDR3 is CASSWVDSPLYF. In DNA, the CDR3 is TGTGCCAGCAGCTGGGTGGATTCACCCCTCTACTTT.

This clonotype has at least ten counts. Written as DNA, the CDR3 is TGTGCCAGCAGTTACCCCCACAGGCGGAGTGACAGCAATCAGCCCCAGCATTTT. As protein: CASSYPHRRSDSNQPQHF. This rearrangement joins TRBV6-7 to TRBJ1-5; possibly TRBD1 for D (5 bases). TRBV6-7 is given ORF status, its function remaining uncertain. The CDR3 loop spans 18 amino acids. The V end was cut by 2 bases, the J end by 1 base, with 18 bases between.

The chain uses TRBV24-1 and TRBJ2-1; 7 positions agree with TRBD2. Germline CDR1 is KGHDR and CDR2 is SFDVKD. With 4 bases clipped from V and 6 bases from J, the junction kept 8 bases outside the gene matches. This CDR3 comprises 15 residues. The chain's CDR3 is CATSDPTSPSNEQFF. CDR3 nucleotide sequence: TGTGCCACCAGTGACCCGACTAGCCCCAGCAATGAGCAGTTCTTC.

V and J are TRBV7-2 and TRBJ2-3; 13 bases are shared with TRBD2. The CDR3 is made up of 18 amino acids. Germline V gene data show CDR1 as SGHTA and CDR2 as FQGNSA. J gave up 0 bases and V 5 bases, and 8 bases lay outside the gene matches. Here the CDR3 DNA reads TGTGCCAGCAGCCTGGGACTAGCGGGGTTTCCTAGCACAGATACGCAGTATTTT. Its translation is CASSLGLAGFPSTDTQYF.

The rearrangement joins TRBV7-9 to TRBJ2-7; 9 bases agree with TRBD1. Germline CDR1 reads SEHNR; CDR2 reads FQNEAQ (reference sequence). Unmatched junction bases numbered 12, after V lost 5 bases and J lost 1 base. The CDR3 loop spans 17 amino acids. Written as DNA, the CDR3 is TGTGCCAGCAGCGTTTCCATGGGGACAGGGACTTCCTACGAGCAGTACTTC. Translation gives CASSVSMGTGTSYEQYF. Full variable domain (outside the CDR3, taken from reference TRBV7-9 and TRBJ2-7): DTGVSQNPRHKITKRGQNVTFRCDPISEHNRLYWYRQTLGQGPEFLTYFQNEAQLEKSRLLSDRFSAERPKGSFSTLEIQRTEQGDSAMYLCASSVSMGTGTSYEQYFGPGTRLTVT.

The chain carries TRBV28 and TRBJ1-4, with D possibly TRBD1 on 6 matching bases. Germline V gives CDR1 MDHEN, CDR2 SYDVKM. The CDR3 totals 14 residues. Trimming took off 5 bases at V and 12 bases at J, with 19 bases between the two ends. The DNA for the CDR3 is TGTGCCAGCAGTCGGGACATACCGGGGGGGGAACTGTTTTTT. Its protein product is CASSRDIPGGELFF.

This clonotype was observed at least ten times. This chain joins TRBV7-3 and TRBJ2-5; the D gene is possibly TRBD1 (6 bases). CDR3 length: 15 residues. Germline V gene sequence: CDR1 SGHTA, CDR2 FQGTGA. Trimming cost V 5 bases and J 0 bases, with 13 bases left between them. In DNA, the CDR3 is TGTGCCAGCAGCCCAGGGGCAGTGAACCAAGAGACCCAGTACTTC. Its translation: CASSPGAVNQETQYF. Using reference TRBV7-3 and TRBJ2-5 for the parts outside the CDR3, the full variable domain is GAGVSQTPSNKVTEKGKYVELRCDPISGHTALYWYRQSLGQGPEFLIYFQGTGAADDSGLPNDRFFAVRPEGSVSTLKIQRTERGDSAVYLCASSPGAVNQETQYFGPGTRLLVL.

The rearrangement uses TRBV10-3 and TRBJ1-1; no firm D call. Germline CDR1 reads ENHRY; CDR2 reads SYGVKD. The CDR3 is 13 residues long. The V and J ends lost 9 bases and 4 bases respectively, with 15 bases between them. CDR3: CAITPRRGTEAFF. DNA for the CDR3: TGTGCCATAACCCCACGGCGCGGCACTGAAGCTTTCTTT.

In this sample, this clonotype turned up many times. The V call is TRBV3-1, the J call TRBJ1-2; the match to TRBD1 covers 9 bases. With V trimmed by 5 bases and J by 5 bases, 9 bases remained unmatched. Germline-derived CDR1 and CDR2 are LGHDT and YNNKEL (reference sequence). The CDR3 totals 15 residues. The CDR3 spells CASSRGTGLWYGYTF. In DNA form, the CDR3 reads TGTGCCAGCAGCAGGGGGACAGGGTTATGGTATGGCTACACCTTC. Filled out from reference TRBV3-1 and TRBJ1-2, the complete variable domain reads DTAVSQTPKYLVTQMGNDKSIKCEQNLGHDTMYWYKQDSKKFLKIMFSYNNKELIINETVPNRFSPKSPDKAHLNLHINSLELGDSAVYFCASSRGTGLWYGYTFGSGTRLTVV.

This clonotype was detected many times. V and J are TRBV11-3 and TRBJ1-3; D is possibly TRBD1 (6 bases). Between the trimmed V and J ends, which lost 0 bases and 0 bases, there was a span of 9 bases. Per the germline V gene, CDR1 is SGHNT and CDR2 is YENEEA. The CDR3 spans 16 residues. The DNA of the CDR3 is TGTGCCAGCAGCTTAGAGACAGGTCGCTCTGGAAACACCATATATTTT. It yields the protein CASSLETGRSGNTIYF. Variable domain in full (rest from reference TRBV11-3 and TRBJ1-3): EAGVVQSPRYKIIEKKQPVAFWCNPISGHNTLYWYLQNLGQGPELLIRYENEEAVDDSQLPKDRFSAERLKGVDSTLKIQPAELGDSAVYLCASSLETGRSGNTIYFGEGSWLTVV.

This clonotype was seen ten or more times. The gene calls are TRBV4-1 and TRBJ1-1; the D is unclear. CDR3 length: 20 amino acids. V lost 1 base and J lost 1, with 25 bases in between. The germline CDR1 and CDR2 sequences are MGHRA and YSYEKL. CDR3 loop: CASSQVPGIRSLAPNTEAFF. CDR3 coding DNA: TGCGCCAGCAGCCAAGTCCCTGGCATACGATCACTAGCCCCGAACACTGAAGCTTTCTTT.

The chain carries TRBV25-1 and TRBJ1-1; D is uncertain. Germline values: CDR1 MGHDK, CDR2 SYGVNS. Deletions cut 2 bases from V and 0 bases from J, with 7 bases between. The CDR3 has 14 residues. The CDR3 is CASSELGMNTEAFF. CDR3 DNA sequence: TGTGCCAGCAGTGAACTTGGCATGAACACTGAAGCTTTCTTT.

This clonotype appeared a few times. The chain links TRBV12-3 or TRBV12-4 to TRBJ2-5; TRBD2 is a possible D gene (7 bases). The CDR3 is made up of 15 amino acids. V was cut by 4 bases and J by 11 bases, with 23 bases left in between. This CDR3 reads CASSYRAGVWDTQYF. DNA of the CDR3: TGTGCCAGCAGTTACAGGGCGGGAGTGTGGGATACGCAGTACTTC.